This T cell receptor (beta chain) emerged from a study of CD8 T cells in Susac syndrome. Study-wide context: Among the sequenced Susac syndrome patients, over five had active disease while about eight were in remission.

TEMRA cells were enriched by FACS, while CD8+ and CD4+ T cells were obtained through a negative isolation that was performed magnetically. Random hexamers primed reverse transcription of roughly 0.45 to 1 ug RNA. Using its own MiXCR run on the immunoSEQ multiplex PCR reads, TCRdb lists one record per CDR3 protein. Of some 130,000 distinct CDR3 sequences detected, 95% appear once; the ten largest clones hold approximately 0.17%. The sample consisted of CD8+ T cells from PBMCs. The clonotype comes from a human donor with Susac syndrome.

The CDR3 loop is CASSQATGGEKLFF. CDR3 bases: TGCGCCAGCAGCCAAGCGACAGGGGGAGAAAAACTGTTTTTT. The genes are TRBV4-1 and TRBJ1-4; 9 bases agree with TRBD1. After removal of 1 base from V and 8 bases from J, the junction contained 2 bases not matched to a gene. Germline CDR1 is MGHRA and CDR2 is YSYEKL. CDR3 length equals 14 residues.